The 11 T cell receptor beta chains below all came from one sample that was sequenced in a study of prognosis after radiotherapy for stage I lung cancer. Amplification of TCR beta CDR3 from genomic DNA used two-round multiplex PCR. The use of primers specific to each TRBV and TRBJ gene characterized first-round PCR. TCRdb reprocessed the multiplex PCR reads via MiXCR and lists one record per CDR3 protein. Of about 26,000 distinct CDR3 sequences listed, 30% were seen once; the top ten hold roughly a third. Specimen: PBMCs, collected before or after stereotactic body radiation therapy (not recorded which). Receptor source: a donor older than 45 with non-small cell lung cancer.

This clonotype was recorded at least ten times. CDR3 nucleotide sequence: TGTGCCAGCAGTGTCTACAGGGAAGACACTGAAGCTTTCTTT. This encodes CASSVYREDTEAFF. The chain couples TRBV6-1 to TRBJ1-1, with D perhaps matching TRBD1 (6 bases). CDR1 and CDR2 (germline): MNHNS, SASEGT. Trimming cost V 4 bases and J 3 bases, with 12 bases left between them. The CDR3 has 14 residues.

Worth noting for this clonotype: An end of the junction differs from the germline gene, which may be a read error. CDR3: CTSSPVDSGYEQYF. CDR3 sequence (DNA): TGCACCAGCAGCCCAGTAGACAGTGGCTACGAGCAGTACTTC. The V and J genes are TRBV5-1 and TRBJ2-7, with a weak D call TRBD1 (5 bases). The CDR3 extends over 14 amino acids. Germline values: CDR1 SGHRS, CDR2 YFSETQ. The entire variable domain, with the rest obtained from reference TRBV5-1 and TRBJ2-7, is as follows: KAGVTQTPRYLIKTRGQQVTLSCSPISGHRSVSWYQQTPGQGLQFLFEYFSETQRNKGNFPGRFSGRQFSNSRSEMNVSTLELGDSALYLCTSSPVDSGYEQYFGPGTRLTVT.

This clonotype was counted ten times or more. Since a much larger clone is just one base distant, this may be a read error. The chain recombines TRBV6-5 with TRBJ2-2; D ambiguous. The CDR3 totals 15 residues. From germline, CDR1 is MNHEY and CDR2 SVGAGI. In DNA form, the CDR3 reads TGTGTCAGCAGTTACTCTTCGTTTTCAGCCGGGGAGCTGTTTTTT. Its translation is CVSSYSSFSAGELFF.

In its sample, this clonotype was seen many times. The chain has TRBV20-1 and TRBJ2-3; tentative D call: TRBD2 (7 bases). The germline V gene encodes CDR1 DFQATT and CDR2 SNEGSKA (reference sequence). CDR3 length: 16 residues. Trimming shortened V by 6 bases and J by 5 bases, and 24 bases separated the two germline ends. CDR3 nucleotide sequence: TGCAGTGCCATAAAGAATCCTGGGGGGGCGAGAGATACGCAGTATTTT. The encoded protein is CSAIKNPGGARDTQYF.

This clonotype appeared many times. This rearrangement joins TRBV5-1 to TRBJ1-1; D is unclear. The CDR3 contains 13 residues. V dropped 2 bases and J dropped 1 base, with 6 bases sitting between them. Per the germline V gene, CDR1 is SGHRS and CDR2 is YFSETQ. CDR3 nucleotides: TGCGCCAGCAGCTTTTTGGCGAACACTGAAGCTTTCTTT. Encoded protein: CASSFLANTEAFF.

Note on this clonotype: A much larger clone lies a single base off, so this may be a read error. This rearrangement joins TRBV5-4 to TRBJ1-5; D is uncertain. The length of the CDR3 is 13 residues. V was shortened by 6 bases and J by 5 bases, with 12 bases between the two germline ends. CDR1 SGHNT and CDR2 YYREEE come from the germline V gene (reference sequence). CDR3 residues: CASIPGRDQPQHF. The CDR3 DNA reads as TGTGCCAGCATACCTGGACGGGATCAGCCCCAGCATTTT.

This clonotype was picked up many times. V gene TRBV4-1 combines with J gene TRBJ2-1; 9 positions agree with TRBD1. V lost 0 bases and J lost 2; bases outside the gene matches: 5. This CDR3 is built from 17 residues. Germline CDR1 reads MGHRA; CDR2 reads YSYEKL. CDR3 in amino acids: CASSQDPDRGAYNEQFF. CDR3 DNA: TGCGCCAGCAGCCAAGACCCGGACAGGGGCGCCTACAATGAGCAGTTCTTC.

This clonotype was counted at least ten times. The chain joins TRBV9 to TRBJ1-2; D not resolved. Germline V CDR1 and CDR2: SGDLS, YYNGEE. V shed 0 bases and J shed 0 bases, with 9 bases lying between them. CDR3 length equals 15 residues. This CDR3 reads CASSVGVSANYGYTF. The CDR3 DNA reads as TGTGCCAGCAGCGTAGGAGTCAGTGCTAACTATGGCTACACCTTC.

Note on this clonotype: A much larger clone differs by one base, so this may be a read error. This chain uses TRBV20-1 with TRBJ2-5; 8 bases are a match to TRBD1. Germline V gene data show CDR1 as DFQATT and CDR2 as SNEGSKA (reference sequence). This CDR3 contains 13 residues. Trimming at V came to 5 bases and at J to 5 bases, leaving 7 bases not matched to a gene. CDR3 protein: CSAGYRGWETQYF. The CDR3 coding sequence is TGCAGTGCTGGGTACAGGGGGTGGGAGACCCAGTACTTC.

There are a few counts of this clonotype. The rearrangement joins TRBV5-1 to TRBJ2-3, with 11 bases identical to TRBD2. Trimming cost V 4 bases and J 3 bases; bases outside gene matches: 4. CDR1 and CDR2 from the germline V gene are SGHRS and YFSETQ. This CDR3 is 15 amino acids long. The CDR3 is CASSLSGRATDTQYF. The DNA for the CDR3 is TGCGCCAGCAGCCTTAGCGGGAGGGCGACAGATACGCAGTATTTT.

The J gene is TRBJ2-5, the V gene TRBV3-1; the D gene is possibly TRBD2 (6 bases). Germline V gene sequence: CDR1 LGHDT, CDR2 YNNKEL (reference sequence). The CDR3 sequence is 16 residues long. The V gene lost 3 bases and the J gene lost 5 bases, with 19 bases spanning the gap. The CDR3 DNA reads as TGTGCCAGCAGCCAGGGGGGTCCAGCGGTGGGGGAGACCCAGTACTTC. Its protein product is CASSQGGPAVGETQYF.